One and the same sample provided the 20 T cell receptor beta chains below, sequenced in a study of T cell clonality in common variable immunodeficiency. These receptors have no known antigen. The method was immunoSEQ multiplex PCR; TCRdb's version includes in-frame clones alone and lacks a portion of them. This sample has approximately 28,000 clones, each found more than once. Study-wide points: Common variable immunodeficiency TCR beta sequences reportedly had fewer deletions and N-nucleotide insertions.

Sequenced material: peripheral blood mononuclear cells. All receptors derive from a human donor with common variable immunodeficiency.

Remarks on this clone: Read coverage stops 3 residues before the CDR3 terminus; the germline J gene supplies the remainder. V usage is TRBV11-2 and J usage is TRBJ2-7; D possibly corresponds to TRBD1 (6 bases). Germline CDR1 and CDR2: SGHAT and FQNNGV. The CDR3 spans 15 residues. The V gene lost 2 bases and the J gene lost 3 bases, with 14 bases spanning the gap. The DNA read from the CDR3 is TGTGCCAGCAGCTTACCTCAGGGGAGACGCTACGAG. Amino acids: CASSLPQGRRYE. The CDR3 as a whole reads CASSLPQGRRYEQYF.

This clone has ten or more counts. The CDR3 end falls 3 residues outside the read, so it is completed with the germline J gene. The chain links TRBV29-1 to TRBJ2-5; 7 bases map to TRBD2. V lost 6 bases and J lost 3; bases outside the gene matches: 10. Per germline, CDR1 SQVTM and CDR2 ANQGSEA. The CDR3 runs 14 residues. The CDR3 spells CSVLPGLLKETQYF. CDR3 DNA, as far as it was read: TGCAGCGTCCTTCCGGGACTACTGAAAGAGACC.

This clone occurred many times. The read terminates 3 residues ahead of where the CDR3 ends, so the germline J gene completes it. The rearrangement joins TRBV5-1 to TRBJ2-7; no clear D gene. The ends were cut back, 0 bases at V and 3 bases at J, with 19 bases in the middle. Germline CDR1 is SGHRS and CDR2 is YFSETQ. The CDR3 loop spans 17 amino acids. The CDR3 DNA, read in part, is TGCGCCAGCAGCTTGGCCCACTCCGGCTCCAACTACTACGAG. This codes for CASSLAHSGSNYYE. The CDR3 reads in full as CASSLAHSGSNYYEQYF.

This clone was observed a handful of times. Coverage ceases 3 residues before the CDR3 finishes, and the germline J gene fills in the end. V is TRBV7-8 and J is TRBJ2-1; maybe TRBD2 (5 bases). V dropped 5 bases and J dropped 4 bases, with 18 bases sitting between them. Germline loops: CDR1 SGHVS, CDR2 FQNEAQ. The CDR3 is made up of 16 amino acids. The sequenced CDR3 bases are TGTGCCAGCAGCCCCTCAGTCCCAGCGGTATACAATGAG. Residues: CASSPSVPAVYNE. The entire CDR3 reads CASSPSVPAVYNEQFF.

This clone has just a few counts. The read ends 3 residues before the CDR3 terminus; that terminus is restored from the germline J gene. The chain recombines TRBV30 with TRBJ2-3, with TRBD2 identical over 11 bases. The trim removed 3 bases at V and 2 bases at J, leaving 1 base unmatched. Germline V gene sequence: CDR1 GTSNPN, CDR2 SVGIG (reference sequence). The CDR3 is 14 residues long. Incomplete CDR3 DNA: TGTGCCTGGAGACTAGCGGGAGCCACAGATACG. It codes for CAWRLAGATDT. The entire CDR3 is CAWRLAGATDTQYF.

The table lists this clone with a few counts. The read finishes 3 residues shy of the CDR3 end, and the germline J gene is used to complete it. The rearrangement uses TRBV2 and TRBJ1-5, with a tentative D call TRBD1 (6 bases). Deletions cut 6 bases from V and 6 bases from J, with 12 bases between. Germline assignment: CDR1 SNHLY and CDR2 FYNNEI. The length of the CDR3 is 13 residues. The part of the CDR3 DNA that was read is TGTGCCAGCAGAAGGGAAGGGGGTCAGCCC. The encoded protein is CASRREGGQP. The full CDR3 protein is CASRREGGQPQHF. The whole variable domain, filled in from reference TRBV2 and TRBJ1-5, reads EPEVTQTPSHQVTQMGQEVILRCVPISNHLYFYWYRQILGQKVEFLVSFYNNEISEKSEIFDDQFSVERPDGSNFTLKIRSTKLEDSAMYFCASRREGGQPQHFGDGTRLSIL.

This clone was recorded a few times. The read halts 3 residues ahead of the CDR3 end, with the missing end drawn from the germline J gene. The chain employs TRBV2 and TRBJ2-2; 12 bases are a match to TRBD2. Germline lookup yields CDR1 SNHLY and CDR2 FYNNEI. V was clipped by 6 bases and J by 1 base; unmatched bases: 0. There are 15 residues in the CDR3. The CDR3 bases that were read are TGTGCCAGCAGGGGACTAGCGGGGAACACCGGGGAG. It specifies CASRGLAGNTGE. The full CDR3 protein is CASRGLAGNTGELFF.

With regard to this clone: The read ends 3 residues early relative to the CDR3; the germline J gene fills the gap. This rearrangement joins TRBV7-9 to TRBJ1-3; a weak D match, TRBD1 (6 bases). This CDR3 spans 14 amino acids. CDR1 is SEHNR, CDR2 FQNEAQ, per germline (reference sequence). Trimming left V 5 bases short and J 4 bases short, with 12 bases between. The CDR3: CASSPRQAGNTIYF. CDR3 DNA, as far as it was read: TGTGCCAGCAGCCCCCGACAGGCAGGAAACACC.

In this sample, this clone turned up a few times. Coverage ceases 3 residues before the CDR3 finishes, and the germline J gene fills in the end. V is TRBV2 and J is TRBJ2-4; no clear D. From germline, CDR1 is SNHLY and CDR2 FYNNEI. Trimming left V 6 bases short and J 4 bases short, with 10 bases between. The CDR3 length is 13 residues. Partial CDR3 DNA: TGTGCCAGCAGCGGCATCGGGAAAAACATT. The encoded protein is CASSGIGKNI. The complete CDR3 reads CASSGIGKNIQYF.

This clone was picked up a small number of times. The read terminates 3 residues before the CDR3 end, so the remaining end is supplied by the germline J gene. The genes are TRBV20-1 and TRBJ1-5, with D tentatively TRBD1 (6 bases). Per the germline V gene, CDR1 is DFQATT and CDR2 is SNEGSKA (reference sequence). The ends were cut back, 0 bases at V and 7 bases at J, with 13 bases in the middle. The CDR3 contains 14 residues. The CDR3 loop is CSARDSQGRQPQHF. The sequenced CDR3 bases are TGCAGTGCTAGAGATAGTCAGGGGCGGCAGCCC.

At least ten counts were recorded for this clone. The CDR3 goes on 3 residues after the read ends, and that part is filled in from the germline J gene. This chain uses TRBV5-1 with TRBJ2-5; 15 bases fit TRBD2. CDR1 is SGHRS and CDR2 is YFSETQ in the germline V gene. Trimming cost V 0 bases and J 5 bases; bases outside gene matches: 14. The CDR3 is made up of 20 amino acids. The sequenced CDR3 bases are TGCGCCAGCAGCTTGGATCCGCCTCGGACTAGCGGGAGGGCCGGGGAGACC. It encodes CASSLDPPRTSGRAGET. The whole CDR3 is CASSLDPPRTSGRAGETQYF. Variable domain in full (rest from reference TRBV5-1 and TRBJ2-5): KAGVTQTPRYLIKTRGQQVTLSCSPISGHRSVSWYQQTPGQGLQFLFEYFSETQRNKGNFPGRFSGRQFSNSRSEMNVSTLELGDSALYLCASSLDPPRTSGRAGETQYFGPGTRLLVL.

This clone has only a few counts. The read terminates 3 residues ahead of where the CDR3 ends, so the germline J gene completes it. The chain employs TRBV5-1 and TRBJ2-7, with 10 positions matching TRBD1. With 4 bases clipped from V and 0 bases from J, the junction kept 10 bases outside the gene matches. Germline V gene data show CDR1 as SGHRS and CDR2 as YFSETQ. This CDR3 is built from 17 residues. CDR3 residues: CASSRADRGPDSYEQYF. The CDR3 bases that were read are TGCGCCAGCAGCAGAGCCGACAGGGGGCCCGACTCCTACGAG.

This clone was seen a handful of times. The sequence runs out 3 residues before the end of the CDR3; the remainder is reconstructed from the germline J gene. The genes are TRBV19 and TRBJ2-7, with TRBD1 matching over 8 bases. V lost 6 bases, J lost 1 base, and 5 bases stayed unmatched. The CDR3 loop spans 14 amino acids. Germline CDR1 and CDR2: LNHDA and SQIVND (reference sequence). This chain's CDR3 is CASSPGQASYEQYF. The sequenced part of the CDR3 DNA is TGTGCCAGTAGCCCGGGACAGGCGTCCTACGAG.

There are many counts of this clone. The read falls 3 residues short of the CDR3 end, and the missing part is taken from the germline J gene. The V call is TRBV14, the J call TRBJ2-3; D not certain. The ends were cut back, 4 bases at V and 1 base at J, with 18 bases in the middle. Per germline, CDR1 SGHDN and CDR2 FVKESK. The CDR3 totals 17 residues. The CDR3 bases that were read are TGTGCCAGCAGCCCCGTCCGCGGATTAGGCGGCACAGATACG. Residues: CASSPVRGLGGTDT. The whole CDR3 sequence reads CASSPVRGLGGTDTQYF.

In this sample, this clone turned up many times. The read falls 3 residues short of the CDR3 end, and the missing part is taken from the germline J gene. The chain has TRBV5-6 and TRBJ2-3, with 8 bases lining up with TRBD2. There are 15 residues in the CDR3. The V gene end was trimmed by 0 bases and the J gene end by 5 bases; junction bases not matched to a gene: 5. Looked up from germline, CDR1 is SGHDT and CDR2 is YYEEEE. Partial CDR3 DNA: TGTGCCAGCAGCTTGGGAGCGGGAGAGAAAGATACG. It specifies CASSLGAGEKDT. The whole CDR3 sequence reads CASSLGAGEKDTQYF.

This clone appeared a few times. The CDR3 extends 3 residues past the end of the read, so its final part is completed from the germline J gene. This chain uses TRBV20-1 with TRBJ2-7; D assignment may be TRBD1 or TRBD2 (10 bases each). The CDR3 extends over 18 amino acids. Trimming removed 2 bases from V and 1 base from J, with 24 bases in between. Per the germline V gene, CDR1 is DFQATT and CDR2 is SNEGSKA (reference sequence). The CDR3 DNA, read in part, is TGCAGTGCTAGAAACCGGGACAGGGGAGCGGGAGGGTCCTACGAG. It is translated as CSARNRDRGAGGSYE. In full, the CDR3 is CSARNRDRGAGGSYEQYF.

This clone was counted many times. The read stops 3 residues short of the end of the CDR3; the missing end is completed from the germline J gene. The genes are TRBV5-1 and TRBJ2-7, with D perhaps given as TRBD1 or TRBD2 (5 bases each). CDR3 length equals 13 residues. The germline CDR1 and CDR2 sequences are SGHRS and YFSETQ. The V end was cut by 0 bases, the J end by 6 bases, with 10 bases between. CDR3 region: CASSLEQRGEQYF. CDR3 bases read: TGCGCCAGCAGCTTGGAGCAGAGGGGCGAG.

This clone was found many times. The read halts 3 residues ahead of the CDR3 end, with the missing end drawn from the germline J gene. The V and J genes are TRBV29-1 and TRBJ1-2; D uncertain. There are 12 residues in the CDR3. V was trimmed by 0 bases and J by 7 bases, leaving 9 bases between them. The germline V gene encodes CDR1 SQVTM and CDR2 ANQGSEA. CDR3 DNA (partial): TGCAGCGTTGAAGAGGTGGTAGTTGGC. Translation gives CSVEEVVVG. The whole CDR3 sequence reads CSVEEVVVGYTF.

This clone came up a few times. The CDR3 sequence is CASSIDEPGGTGELFF. CDR3 bases read: TGTGCCAGTAGTATAGATGAACCCGGGGGCACCGGGGAG. V and J are TRBV19 and TRBJ2-2; D is possibly TRBD2 (6 bases). The observed sequence ends 3 residues before the CDR3 terminus, with the missing tail filled in from the germline J gene. The V gene lost 0 bases and the J gene lost 4 bases, with 12 bases spanning the gap. Germline V gene lookup returns CDR1 LNHDA and CDR2 SQIVND (reference sequence). The CDR3 is 16 amino acids.

Comment on this clone: The observed sequence ends 3 residues before the CDR3 terminus, with the missing tail filled in from the germline J gene. The V and J genes are TRBV19 and TRBJ2-5; tentatively, D is TRBD1 (5 bases). The CDR3 has 14 amino acids. CDR1 and CDR2 from the germline V gene are LNHDA and SQIVND (reference sequence). Trimming took off 4 bases at V and 2 bases at J, with 11 bases between the two ends. The CDR3 loop reads CASSTSGLQETQYF. The sequenced part of the CDR3 DNA is TGTGCCAGTAGTACCTCAGGGTTACAAGAGACC.